Listed below are T cell receptor beta chains from one sample, sequenced in a study of cytotoxic CD8 clonotypes in ibrutinib-treated CLL. This table comes from immunoSEQ multiplex PCR, and its TCRdb copy is limited to in-frame clones, with some not included. The profile covers fewer than 85,000 clones, with more than 75% appearing a single time and roughly 5% taken by the ten largest. The sequenced sample was PBMCs, obtained after 12 months of ibrutinib treatment. The source is a human donor with chronic lymphocytic leukemia. Both conserved end residues are part of each CDR3. Fields, in order: V gene, clone size, CDR3 protein. Expanded clones are given a class, and other clones once, few, many or no size at all.

v_gene: TRBV7-2; abundance: -; CDR3aa: CASSLFLPEQFF
v_gene: TRBV6-6; abundance: -; CDR3aa: CASSYRQLLNTEAFF
v_gene: TRBV7-6; abundance: -; CDR3aa: CASSLVRTDYGYTF
v_gene: TRBV6-1; abundance: -; CDR3aa: CASSDRRGGEKLFF
v_gene: TRBV7-9; abundance: -; CDR3aa: CASSPPSGTLKNIQYF
v_gene: TRBV20-1; abundance: -; CDR3aa: CSATGSETQYF
v_gene: TRBV13; abundance: few; CDR3aa: CASQVYNSPLHF
v_gene: TRBV28; abundance: once; CDR3aa: CASSFVGETDTQYF
v_gene: TRBV9; abundance: -; CDR3aa: CASSAPGGLEQYF
v_gene: TRBV4-2; abundance: -; CDR3aa: CASSQEGPWGNEQYF
v_gene: TRBV4-3; abundance: -; CDR3aa: CASSQSVLGIGGLFF
v_gene: TRBV11-3; abundance: -; CDR3aa: CASSRGGYGYTF